This T cell receptor beta chain stems from a study of read filtering for tumor transcriptome and immune sequencing. Concerning this clonotype itself: Its antigen remains unidentified.

Findings and limits, study-wide: Approximately 80% of IR-seq clonotypes had one read, totaling 3% to 4.5% of reads; RNA-seq: about 70% and 40%.

From about 400 ng of RNA, a library with molecular barcoded alpha/delta and beta/gamma adaptors was made. One entry per CDR3 protein results from TCRdb running MiXCR on the reads. The data show 75,000 to 95,000 distinct CDR3 sequences, about 22% seen once. Deletions cut 4 bases from V and 5 bases from J, with 10 bases between. The CDR3 sequence is 13 residues long. From germline, CDR1 is SGHNT and CDR2 YYREEE (reference sequence). The origin of this receptor is a donor over 35 with multiple myeloma. Sequenced material: a population of CD138-negative cells sorted from bone marrow. V is TRBV5-4 and J is TRBJ1-5; perhaps TRBD1 as D (6 bases). CDR3 coding DNA: TGTGCCAGCAGCCTACAGGGTTATCAGCCCCAGCATTTT. This encodes CASSLQGYQPQHF.